This is a list of T cell receptor beta chains from one sample in a study of cytomegalovirus exposure and HLA in healthy donors. Some clones are missing from TCRdb's copy, which holds only in-frame ones; the method was immunoSEQ multiplex PCR. The sample consists of 75,000 to 100,000 clones, 65% to 85% of them appearing once. Sequencing input: PBMCs. The receptors derive from a woman in her seventies in good health and CMV-seropositive. The CDR3 runs from the conserved cysteine through the conserved F or W. The D gene is left open where the match is weak. Not every row has a clone size; where given, it reads once, few, many or a size class.

V	J	D	size	length	DNA	CDR3
TRBV11-1	TRBJ2-7	.	.	14	TGTGCCAGCAGCAAACTCCCCGGGACCTACGAGCAGTACTTC	CASSKLPGTYEQYF
TRBV5-1	TRBJ2-2	.	.	15	TGCGCCAGCAGCTTGCTGTTAGGGGACACCGGGGAGCTGTTTTTT	CASSLLLGDTGELFF
TRBV7-8	TRBJ2-5	.	.	15	TGTGCCAGCAGCCTACGGCAGCAGAAGCGAGAGACCCAGTACTTC	CASSLRQQKRETQYF
TRBV10-3	TRBJ1-5	.	once	15	TGTGCCATCAGTGCTGAGCACCTTAGCAATCAGCCCCAGCATTTT	CAISAEHLSNQPQHF
TRBV5-1	TRBJ1-5	.	.	16	TGCGCCAGCAGCCCATCAGGGGCCGGGGGCAATCAGCCCCAGCATTTT	CASSPSGAGGNQPQHF
TRBV7-6	TRBJ2-3	.	once	16	TGTGCCAGCAGCCCACGTCGAGGCTCAGGGGCAGATACGCAGTATTTT	CASSPRRGSGADTQYF
TRBV18	TRBJ2-5	TRBD1	.	13	TGTGCCAGCTCACAGGGGGCGCGGGAGACCCAGTACTTC	CASSQGARETQYF
TRBV6-5	TRBJ1-1	.	.	14	TGTGCCAGCAGTTACTCCTACGGGAACACTGAAGCTTTCTTT	CASSYSYGNTEAFF
TRBV6-5	TRBJ2-7	.	.	14	TGTGCCAGCAGCCCCGGACAGAACCTCTACGAGCAGTACTTC	CASSPGQNLYEQYF
TRBV19	TRBJ2-1	TRBD2	.	13	TGTGCCAGTAGTATACTAGCGGGAGGTTTCGAGTTCTTC	CASSILAGGFEFF
TRBV28	TRBJ2-7	TRBD1	.	16	TGTGCCAGCAGTCAAACGGGACAGGGAATCGCGTACGAGCAGTACTTC	CASSQTGQGIAYEQYF
TRBV5-6	TRBJ1-4	.	.	12	TGTGCCAGCAGCTTGGGACAGGCAAAACTGTTTTTT	CASSLGQAKLFF
TRBV18	TRBJ1-1	.	.	14	TGTGCCAGCTCACCACCGTGGGCGGGCACTGAAGCTTTCTTT	CASSPPWAGTEAFF
TRBV4-2	TRBJ2-5	TRBD2	.	16	TGTGCCAGCAGCCAGGGGACTAGCGGGGAGCGTGAGACCCAGTACTTC	CASSQGTSGERETQYF
TRBV19	TRBJ2-7	TRBD2	.	15	TGTGCCAGTAGCCCTGGGACTAGCGGGATGAACGAGCAGTACTTC	CASSPGTSGMNEQYF
TRBV7-2	TRBJ1-5	.	.	17	TGTGCCAGCAGCTTAGCGCTGAGAGGGTTGGGCAATCAGCCCCAGCATTTT	CASSLALRGLGNQPQHF
TRBV7-8	TRBJ2-7	TRBD2	.	15	TGTGCCAGCAGCCAACTGGGACTAGCGGACTACGAGCAGTACTTC	CASSQLGLADYEQYF
TRBV19	TRBJ2-5	.	.	15	TGTGCCAGTAGTGCCCGACATCAAACTGGGGAGACCCAGTACTTC	CASSARHQTGETQYF
TRBV5-1	TRBJ2-1	TRBD2	.	16	TGCGCCAGAAGCTTGATCTCCAGCGGGAGAATCTATGAGCAGTTCTTC	CARSLISSGRIYEQFF
TRBV4-1	TRBJ2-7	TRBD1	medium-sized	15	TGCGCCAGCAGCCAGGGACAGGTAGACTCCTACGAGCAGTACTTC	CASSQGQVDSYEQYF
TRBV19	TRBJ2-7	TRBD1	.	17	TGTGCCAGTAGTCCCCTTACCCCGGGGACAGGGACCCACGAGCAGTACTTC	CASSPLTPGTGTHEQYF
TRBV6-1	TRBJ1-1	.	.	13	TGTGCCAGCAGTCTTGAGTTGAACACTGAAGCTTTCTTT	CASSLELNTEAFF
TRBV7-8	TRBJ2-7	.	few	14	TGTGCCAGCAGCTTTAACAGAAGACCCTACGAGCAGTACTTC	CASSFNRRPYEQYF
TRBV5-5	TRBJ2-7	.	.	17	TGTGCCAGCAGCTGGGGCGAGCAGACGCTGATCTCCTACGAGCAGTACTTC	CASSWGEQTLISYEQYF
TRBV15	TRBJ2-3	TRBD1	.	16	TGTGCCACCAGCAGACAGACAGGGGGTGGAACAGATACGCAGTATTTT	CATSRQTGGGTDTQYF
TRBV4-2	TRBJ2-1	.	once	15	TGTGCCAGCAGCCAGAAACAGGGAGTTCCCAATGAGCAGTTCTTC	CASSQKQGVPNEQFF
TRBV5-1	TRBJ2-5	TRBD2	.	17	TGCGCCAGCAGCCCCCGCGGGAGGGCCGGTTTTGGGGAGACCCAGTACTTC	CASSPRGRAGFGETQYF
TRBV18	TRBJ2-7	.	.	14	TGTGCCAGCTCACCACGGGACACCACCTACGAGCAGTACTTC	CASSPRDTTYEQYF
TRBV5-1	TRBJ2-7	TRBD2	.	14	TGCGCCAGCAGCCCTAGCGGGGTTATTCTCGAGCAGTACTTC	CASSPSGVILEQYF
TRBV9	TRBJ2-7	TRBD2	.	15	TGTGCCAGCAGCGTAGGTGGCGGGAGCGGTTACGAGCAGTACTTC	CASSVGGGSGYEQYF
TRBV5-1	TRBJ2-7	.	.	14	TGCGCCAGCAGCTTCGACAGGGAGGCCTACGAGCAGTACTTC	CASSFDREAYEQYF
TRBV18	TRBJ1-2	.	.	15	TGTGCCAGCTCACCAGGGCAGGGTTTTTTCGATGGCTACACCTTC	CASSPGQGFFDGYTF
TRBV6-6	TRBJ2-7	.	.	12	TGTGCCAGCAGTGAGACCCCGGGCGAGCAGTACTTC	CASSETPGEQYF
TRBV6-6	TRBJ2-1	TRBD2	.	15	TGTGCCAGCAGTTACGTTAGCGGGGGAGGCAATGAGCAGTTCTTC	CASSYVSGGGNEQFF
TRBV11-3	TRBJ2-1	TRBD2	few	14	TGTGCCAGCAGCTTAGGACTAGCGGGGGGGAACCAGTTCTTC	CASSLGLAGGNQFF
TRBV28	TRBJ1-4	TRBD1	.	15	TGTGCCAGCAGTTTAGGGACAGGGCCTAATGAAAAACTGTTTTTT	CASSLGTGPNEKLFF
TRBV19	TRBJ1-5	.	.	14	TGTGCCAGTAGTACCGGACAGCCAAATCAGCCCCAGCATTTT	CASSTGQPNQPQHF
TRBV28	TRBJ1-6	.	.	12	TGTGCCATGGGGGGGCATAATTCACCCCTCCACTTT	CAMGGHNSPLHF
TRBV18	TRBJ2-2	.	.	15	TGTGCCAGCTCACTAGAGACAGGATACACCGGGGAGCTGTTTTTT	CASSLETGYTGELFF
TRBV7-9	TRBJ1-5	TRBD1	.	18	TGTTCCAGCAGCCTCGAACAACAGGGGTGGAATAGCAATCAGCCCCAGCATTTT	CSSSLEQQGWNSNQPQHF
TRBV7-8	TRBJ2-7	.	.	14	TGTGCCAGCAGCTTAGCGGGAACCCAGGGCGAGCAGTACTTC	CASSLAGTQGEQYF
TRBV27	TRBJ1-4	TRBD1	once	15	TGTGCCAGCAGTTCTGGACAGGTCGGAGATGAAAAACTGTTTTTT	CASSSGQVGDEKLFF